This TCR beta chain appears in the sequencing data of a study of T cells in women clearing cervical HPV infection. The CDR3 runs 15 residues. The germline CDR1 and CDR2 sequences are KGHSH and LQKENI. V dropped 5 bases and J dropped 4; count of bases not matched to a gene: 10. Genomic DNA, averaging roughly 1,200 ng per sample, yielded TCR beta CDR3 via immunoSEQ. Repertoires were generated with immunoSEQ multiplex PCR, while TCRdb's copy carries only in-frame clones and drops some. In total, the table holds around 30,000 clones. Regarding this clone: The antigen is undetermined. The read terminates 3 residues ahead of where the CDR3 ends, so the germline J gene completes it.

General study findings and limits: CIN3+ cases had significantly higher TCR repertoire richness than controls, but evenness did not differ. TRBV6-7 relative abundance averaged approximately 0.1% in cases and under 0.2% in controls.

This chain connects TRBV18 to TRBJ1-1; 7 nucleotides agree with TRBD1. This TCR was sampled from a woman aged 18-70 years with a cervical HPV16 infection that either progressed to CIN3+ or cleared (not recorded which). The sample was blood buffy coat. The CDR3: CASSSSQGEGTEAFF. The sequenced part of the CDR3 DNA is TGTGCCAGCTCATCCTCCCAGGGGGAGGGCACTGAA.